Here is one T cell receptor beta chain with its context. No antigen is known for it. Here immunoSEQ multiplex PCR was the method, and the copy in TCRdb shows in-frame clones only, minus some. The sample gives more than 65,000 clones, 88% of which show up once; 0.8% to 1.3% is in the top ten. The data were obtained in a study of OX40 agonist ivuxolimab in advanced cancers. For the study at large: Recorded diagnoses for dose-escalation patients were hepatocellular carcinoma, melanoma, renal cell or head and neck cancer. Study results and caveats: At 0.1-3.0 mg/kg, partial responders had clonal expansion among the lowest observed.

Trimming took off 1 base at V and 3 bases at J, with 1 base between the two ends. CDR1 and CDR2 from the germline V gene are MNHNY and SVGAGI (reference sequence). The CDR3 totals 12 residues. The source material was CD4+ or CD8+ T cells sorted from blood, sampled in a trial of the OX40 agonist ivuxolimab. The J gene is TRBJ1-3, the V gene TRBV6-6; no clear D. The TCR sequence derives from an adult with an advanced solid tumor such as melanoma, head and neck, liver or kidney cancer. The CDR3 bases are TGTGCCAGCAGTTACTTTGGAAACACCATATATTTT. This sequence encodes CASSYFGNTIYF.